This T cell receptor (beta chain) was documented in a study of identical twins (dated by TCRdb to the mid-2010s). Turning to the overall study: To test whether fetal clonotypes persist, this study deep-sequenced TCR alpha and beta repertoires from monozygotic twins, from unrelated adults of various ages, and from cord blood. To rule out contamination, replicate twin experiments were performed at different times with different library preparation protocols. Here is what the overall study found, with its caveats: Recombination models systematically underestimated out-of-frame TCR alpha sharing in monozygotic twins but agreed with sharing between unrelated individuals. Zero-insertion analyses could be partly confounded by invariant T cells such as MAIT and iNKT, though diverse VJ usage argued against such confounding for most clonotypes. In beta out-of-frame sequences, excess twin sharing was weaker, because having fewer shared sequences lowered the signal-to-noise ratio. Compared with coincidental sharing between unrelated individuals, an excess of low generation-probability sequences was observed among out-of-frame TCR alpha sequences shared between twins. Because the same donors could not be followed over many years, conclusions were based on cross-sectional statistical analysis. Abundant cord blood beta clonotypes had fewer insertions, young adult naive repertoires showed a similar but weaker trend, and memory repertoires showed no such trend.

All donors were healthy Caucasians. Three pairs of female monozygotic twins, all aged roughly 18 to 29 years, were included in the twin cohort. The RNA used for TCR libraries was isolated from peripheral blood mononuclear cells. Remarks on this clonotype: It lacks a known antigen. No much larger clone is present one base from it, and per-base qualities are unavailable.

Libraries were prepared through 5' RACE. TCRdb names Illumina HiSeq 2000 as the instrument used. Template switching added a universal primer binding site, and the final cDNA carried a unique molecular identifier that allowed TCR cDNA molecules to be counted accurately. Specific primers in the conserved constant-segment region were used to synthesize first-strand cDNA for the TCR alpha and beta chains. Each cDNA library was double barcoded, with a SMART-Mk sample barcode plus Illumina barcodes, to control for contamination. TruSeq adapter sequences, together with Illumina sample barcodes, were added in two successive PCR steps. The Illumina HiSeq platform was used with custom primers to sequence TCR alpha and beta cDNA libraries. Per the source publication's procedure: MiGEC was used to process raw reads and extract unique molecular identifiers, and MiXCR was used to find CDR3 positions. For each individual, recombination models were inferred using an EM algorithm with the repgenHMM and IGoR tools. The tcR package in R was used for shared clonotype analysis, with sharing normalized by the product of cloneset sizes. Out-of-frame nonproductive sequences were analyzed to study raw recombination free of thymic and clonal selection effects. The raw public data were reprocessed by TCRdb itself: fastp quality trimming at Q25, MiXCR clonotype calling, in-frame beta chains only. Each CDR3 protein gets just one entry, which takes the most common genes and DNA from the rows behind it. The authors' filters were not applied to this entry. The sample records some 560,000 distinct CDR3 sequences, nearly 10% of which are singletons. The top ten hold approximately 3.2% of the sample.

The same data also went into a second study, on yellow fever vaccine responses in identical twins. The second investigation adds: According to the authors, in identical twins the way T cells responded to vaccination appeared partly convergent and partly personalized. In the study, vaccine-responding T cell clones were precisely tracked in identical twins.

Sequenced material: PBMCs. This receptor was taken from a woman aged 18 to 35 in good health.

The CDR3 region has the sequence CASSATGSAYEQYF. The DNA sequence follows: TGTGCCAGCAGTGCGACGGGGAGCGCCTACGAGCAGTACTTC. In this chain, TRBV6-1 is recombined with TRBJ2-7; TRBD2 is perhaps the D gene, given 5 matching bases. In the germline V gene, CDR1 corresponds to MNHNS and CDR2 to SASEGT. V loses 4 bases, J loses 2 bases, and the germline ends lie 12 bases apart. The CDR3 holds 14 amino acids from the cysteine to the phenylalanine. Only CDR3 DNA is held: 42 bases, read in frame from base 1.